A single sample is the source of the 27 T cell receptor beta chains below, sequenced in a study of response to subunit inactivated influenza vaccine. Using its own MiXCR run on the RT-PCR reads, TCRdb lists one record per CDR3 protein. The sample yields hundreds of thousands of distinct CDR3 sequences, roughly 25% seen once. The input for sequencing was CD4+ T cells sorted from PBMCs, taken 5 days after vaccination. These receptors were taken from a man aged 50 or older who received an inactivated influenza vaccine.

The chain couples TRBV6-2 or TRBV6-3 to TRBJ2-7, with unresolved D. Germline-derived CDR1 and CDR2 are MNHEY and SVGEGT. The V and J ends lost 5 bases and 6 bases respectively, with 8 bases between them. The CDR3 runs 11 residues. The CDR3 loop is CASSPSAEQYF. The DNA for the CDR3 is TGTGCCAGCAGTCCTAGTGCCGAGCAGTACTTC.

The V and J genes are TRBV20-1 and TRBJ2-7; possible D gene TRBD1, 6 bases. In germline, CDR1 is DFQATT, CDR2 SNEGSKA (reference sequence). CDR3 size: 11 residues. Deletions cut 5 bases from V and 5 bases from J, with 10 bases between. CDR3 amino acids: CSARTVNEQYF. CDR3 nucleotides: TGCAGTGCTCGGACAGTTAACGAGCAGTACTTC.

This clonotype was seen repeatedly, ten times or more. The rearrangement links TRBV12-3 or TRBV12-4 to TRBJ1-5, with D perhaps TRBD1 (5 bases). This CDR3 comprises 14 residues. Trimming stripped 0 bases from V and 2 bases from J, with 5 bases between. The CDR3 region is CASSLAGGNQPQHF. The CDR3 DNA sequence: TGTGCCAGCAGTTTAGCGGGGGGCAATCAGCCCCAGCATTTT.

The genes are TRBV30 and TRBJ2-7, with D possibly matching TRBD1 (6 bases). V lost 5 bases to trimming and J lost 2 bases, with 13 bases between them. The CDR3 is made up of 13 amino acids. Germline V gives CDR1 GTSNPN, CDR2 SVGIG (reference sequence). This CDR3 reads CAWVDSLAYEQYF. The CDR3 nucleotides are TGTGCCTGGGTGGACAGCTTAGCCTACGAGCAGTACTTC.

The V and J genes are TRBV27 and TRBJ2-1; a weak D match, TRBD2 (5 bases). The CDR3 totals 13 residues. V was trimmed by 5 bases and J by 9 bases, leaving 14 bases between them. Germline CDR1 reads MNHEY; CDR2 reads SMNVEV (reference sequence). The CDR3 DNA reads as TGTGCCAGCAGTCGATCGAGTCGGGGTGAGCAGTTCTTC. Translated, it gives CASSRSSRGEQFF.

This clonotype was detected once. The chain is built from TRBV5-1 and TRBJ2-3; unclear D gene. V was trimmed by 4 bases and J by 5 bases, leaving 8 bases between them. The CDR3 covers 12 residues. The germline V gene has CDR1 SGHRS and CDR2 YFSETQ. Here the CDR3 DNA reads TGCGCCAGCAGCCCGTACGGAGATACGCAGTATTTT. This encodes CASSPYGDTQYF.

The V and J genes are TRBV29-1 and TRBJ2-7; D may be TRBD1 (6 bases). V lost 3 bases to trimming and J lost 2 bases, with 11 bases between them. This CDR3 region has 13 residues. CDR1 and CDR2 (germline): SQVTM, ANQGSEA. Here the CDR3 reads CSVEKDSTYEQYF. CDR3 in DNA: TGCAGCGTTGAGAAGGACAGCACCTACGAGCAGTACTTC.

The genes are TRBV6-2 or TRBV6-3 and TRBJ1-2; D is perhaps TRBD1 (5 bases). The germline V gene has CDR1 MNHEY and CDR2 SVGEGT. Deletions cut 8 bases from V and 5 bases from J, with 15 bases between. The length of the CDR3 is 13 residues. CDR3 sequence (DNA): TGTGCCAGCGGTATCGGGACGAGATATGGCTACACCTTC. Translation: CASGIGTRYGYTF.

This chain joins TRBV7-2 and TRBJ2-3; either TRBD1 or TRBD2 may fit D (5 bases each). CDR3 length: 16 residues. The ends were cut back, 3 bases at V and 1 base at J, with 14 bases in the middle. Germline CDR1 reads SGHTA; CDR2 reads FQGNSA. This chain's CDR3 is CASSLGRGARTDTQYF. Here the CDR3 DNA reads TGTGCCAGCAGCTTGGGACGAGGGGCCCGCACAGATACGCAGTATTTT.

The sample holds a few counts of this clonotype. DNA of the CDR3: TGCGCCAGCAGACTGACAGGGAGTGGAAACACCATATATTTT. Translation: CASRLTGSGNTIYF. V is TRBV5-1 and J is TRBJ1-3, with 7 bases aligning to TRBD1. The germline gives CDR1 SGHRS, CDR2 YFSETQ. V was clipped by 5 bases and J by 3 bases; unmatched bases: 5. This CDR3 spans 14 amino acids.

This clonotype was seen only a few times. The J gene is TRBJ2-1, the V gene TRBV29-1, with D hard to call. The germline V gene has CDR1 SQVTM and CDR2 ANQGSEA. With 1 base removed from V and 8 bases from J, the gap between germline ends came to 9 bases. The CDR3 covers 12 residues. CDR3 loop: CSVEAWWDEQFF. Written as DNA, the CDR3 is TGCAGCGTTGAAGCCTGGTGGGATGAGCAGTTCTTC.

The genes are TRBV7-2 and TRBJ2-3; maybe TRBD2 (5 bases). V lost 5 bases and J 5 bases, leaving 17 bases between the germline ends. Germline V gene lookup returns CDR1 SGHTA and CDR2 FQGNSA. This CDR3 region has 15 residues. Here the CDR3 DNA reads TGTGCCAGCAGCCCTTCCTCGAGGGCCCTAGATACGCAGTATTTT. It encodes CASSPSSRALDTQYF.

This clonotype was counted many times. A read error may account for a junction end that differs from germline. The chain has TRBV7-2 and TRBJ2-2; TRBD2 might be the D (5 bases). CDR1 is SGHTA and CDR2 is FQGNSA in the germline V gene. The CDR3 is 15 residues long. CDR3 DNA sequence: TGCGCCAGCAGCTTGGCCGGACTCAACACCGGGGAGCTGTTTTTT. Its translation: CASSLAGLNTGELFF.

V gene TRBV12-3 or TRBV12-4 combines with J gene TRBJ1-4; no definite D call. Trimming took off 5 bases at V and 8 bases at J, with 12 bases between the two ends. CDR3 length: 13 amino acids. CDR3 coding DNA: TGTGCCAGCAGTCGAAATCAAAACGAAAAACTGTTTTTT. It codes for CASSRNQNEKLFF.

This chain joins TRBV4-3 and TRBJ2-2; TRBD1 matches at 10 bases. The CDR3 is 16 amino acids. Germline V gives CDR1 LGHNA, CDR2 YSLEER. Losses at the gene ends were 3 bases for V and 5 bases for J; bases not matched to a gene: 6. The CDR3 DNA reads as TGCGCCAGCAGCCACGGGACAGGGGAGCGGACCGGGGAGCTGTTTTTT. Translation: CASSHGTGERTGELFF.

This clonotype was detected only a few times. The genes are TRBV12-3 or TRBV12-4 and TRBJ1-1, with TRBD1 identical over 9 bases. CDR3 length: 14 amino acids. V was pared by 8 bases and J by 9 bases, with 13 bases of the junction left unmatched. The CDR3 nucleotides read TGTGCCAGCGGACAACAGGGGGCCGGGGGTAAAGCTTTCTTT. This translates into CASGQQGAGGKAFF.

This clonotype was counted only a few times. The J gene is TRBJ2-5, the V gene TRBV29-1; 9 bases map to TRBD1. Germline CDR1 is SQVTM and CDR2 is ANQGSEA. Trimming cost V 4 bases and J 6 bases; bases outside gene matches: 6. The CDR3 totals 13 residues. The CDR3 nucleotides read TGCAGCGTTGTCGACAGGGGGATGCAGACCCAGTACTTC. Its protein is CSVVDRGMQTQYF.

The rearrangement joins TRBV28 to TRBJ2-5; TRBD1 matches 7 bases. Germline V gene sequence: CDR1 MDHEN, CDR2 SYDVKM. V shed 7 bases and J 1 base; nucleotides not matched to a gene: 12. There are 16 residues in the CDR3. CDR3 sequence reads: CASKESRTGLQETQYF. The CDR3 DNA reads TGTGCCAGCAAAGAATCCCGGACAGGACTCCAAGAGACCCAGTACTTC.

This clonotype was found a few times. V and J are TRBV10-3 and TRBJ2-1; TRBD2 matches at 10 bases. This CDR3 is built from 18 residues. Germline trimming cut 10 bases from V and 7 bases from J; bases unmatched to any gene: 22. Per germline, CDR1 ENHRY and CDR2 SYGVKD. DNA for the CDR3: TGTGCCACCTCTATGAGGGCTAGCGGGAGCCGCTTAGGGAATGAGCAGTTCTTC. Residues: CATSMRASGSRLGNEQFF.

This clonotype was detected a few times. V is TRBV4-1 and J is TRBJ2-5; either TRBD1 or TRBD2 may fit D (5 bases each). Trimming shortened V by 6 bases and J by 4 bases, and 15 bases separated the two germline ends. The CDR3 extends over 14 amino acids. Germline V lookup: CDR1 MGHRA, CDR2 YSYEKL. CDR3 sequence: CASSLGTLGETQYF. In DNA form, the CDR3 reads TGCGCCAGCAGTCTAGGGACCCTGGGAGAGACCCAGTACTTC.

The chain recombines TRBV12-3 or TRBV12-4 with TRBJ1-1, with TRBD1 identical over 9 bases. The V segment lost 4 bases and the J segment 11 bases; nucleotides outside the gene matches: 8. The length of the CDR3 is 13 residues. The CDR3 protein is CASSSRQGDVAFF. CDR3 DNA: TGTGCCAGCAGTTCCAGACAGGGGGATGTCGCTTTCTTT.

This clonotype was counted only a few times. The chain recombines TRBV7-9 with TRBJ1-5; D not certain. The CDR3 is made up of 15 amino acids. Germline CDR1 SEHNR, CDR2 FQNEAQ (reference sequence). Trimming removed 5 bases at V and 2 bases at J, with 13 bases between. The CDR3 protein is CASSAALAGNQPQHF. The CDR3 DNA reads TGTGCCAGCAGCGCAGCTTTAGCAGGCAATCAGCCCCAGCATTTT.

This clonotype was seen just once. J is TRBJ2-5 and V is TRBV21-1; TRBD1, the D gene given by the table, was not confirmed from the DNA. TRBV21-1 is shown as a pseudogene. CDR3 size: 18 residues. The CDR3 here is CASSSETSWTGDQETQYF. CDR3 sequence (DNA): TGTGCCAGCAGCTCCGAAACTAGTTGGACAGGGGACCAAGAGACCCAGTACTTC.

There are many counts of this clonotype. CDR3 amino acids: CASSLVAGGEQYF. The CDR3 DNA sequence: TGTGCCAGCAGTTTAGTAGCGGGGGGCGAGCAGTACTTC. This chain uses TRBV12-3 or TRBV12-4 with TRBJ2-7; 10 bases are shared with TRBD2. The V segment lost 1 base and the J segment 6 bases; nucleotides outside the gene matches: 0. The CDR3 is made up of 13 amino acids.

The rearrangement links TRBV29-1 to TRBJ2-1, with a weak D call TRBD1 (8 bases). The V end lost 6 bases, the J end lost 3 bases, and 12 bases lay between the germline ends. Germline CDR1 reads SQVTM; CDR2 reads ANQGSEA. This CDR3 region has 13 residues. CDR3 region: CSVSGTGYNEQFF. The CDR3 DNA reads TGCAGCGTGAGCGGGACAGGCTACAATGAGCAGTTCTTC.

The rearrangement joins TRBV2 to TRBJ1-1; no clear D. The V gene's germline CDR1 is SNHLY and CDR2 FYNNEI. V lost 0 bases and J 4 bases, leaving 9 bases between the germline ends. This CDR3 is 14 amino acids long. CDR3 nucleotides: TGTGCCAGCAGTGAAGCGCAGCTGACCACTGAAGCTTTCTTT. This translates into CASSEAQLTTEAFF.

The CDR3 is CASSDRGGSYNEQFF. The CDR3 DNA sequence: TGCGCCAGCAGCGACCGGGGGGGCTCCTACAATGAGCAGTTCTTC. The chain has TRBV5-1 and TRBJ2-1; 8 bases line up with TRBD2. The germline V gene encodes CDR1 SGHRS and CDR2 YFSETQ. The CDR3 is 15 amino acids. J gave up 0 bases and V 4 bases, and 3 bases lay outside the gene matches.